The present TCR beta chain was sequenced within a study of blood T cell repertoires in COVID-19. This clone has just a few counts. Profiled with immunoSEQ multiplex PCR; TCRdb holds only in-frame clones, not every one. Of tens of thousands of clones listed, around three quarters are singletons. The sequencing input was peripheral blood. The receptor comes from an elderly woman with acute or convalescent COVID-19.

CDR3 nucleotide sequence: TGTGCCAGCTCACCAGGGACAGCAGATGGCTACACCTTC. Translated: CASSPGTADGYTF. This chain connects TRBV18 to TRBJ1-2; 7 nucleotides agree with TRBD1. The CDR3 spans 13 residues. The V gene end was trimmed by 2 bases and the J gene end by 6 bases; junction bases not matched to a gene: 3. Germline lookup yields CDR1 KGHSH and CDR2 LQKENI.